One T cell receptor (beta chain) is described in this entry. The CDR3 runs 14 residues. With 4 bases clipped from V and 3 bases from J, the junction kept 3 bases outside the gene matches. The germline gives CDR1 LGHDT, CDR2 YNNKEL (reference sequence). The table came from immunoSEQ multiplex PCR; TCRdb's copy has only in-frame clones and leaves some out. The table has roughly 95,000 clones, roughly 90% seen once. The sample originates from a study of T cell responses to AZD1222 COVID-19 vaccine. This TCR was recovered from an adult in good health. The source was peripheral blood, collected on day 0 of AZD1222 vaccination. The chain has TRBV3-1 (or the pseudogene TRBV3-2) and TRBJ2-1; TRBD2 agrees at 7 bases. CDR3 protein: CASSPSGVYNEQFF. In DNA form, the CDR3 reads TGTGCCAGCAGCCCGAGCGGGGTCTACAATGAGCAGTTCTTC.